The entry that follows covers one TCR beta chain sequence. These data belong to a study of radiotherapy plus CTLA-4 blockade in lung cancer. From germline, CDR1 is MDHEN and CDR2 SYDVKM. With 5 bases removed from V and 8 bases from J, the gap between germline ends came to 21 bases. This CDR3 region has 15 residues. Data came from immunoSEQ multiplex PCR; TCRdb stores just in-frame clones and leaves some out. The profile shows approximately 48,000 clones, about 83% of them singletons. The chain recombines TRBV28 with TRBJ1-2; D is undetermined. The sequence came from a human donor with non-small cell lung cancer whose response to radiotherapy plus ipilimumab could not be evaluated. This material consisted of peripheral blood, taken from a patient treated with radiotherapy plus ipilimumab. In DNA, the CDR3 is TGTGCCAGCAGTCTCCTCCCTGGAGGGCGTGTAGGCTACACCTTC. Protein: CASSLLPGGRVGYTF.